The 30 T cell receptor beta chains given below trace back to one sample, sequenced in a study of human T cells and chemical hapten exposure. Time point denoted: patch test 1, 2 weeks after DPC sensitization. Treatment reported: therapeutic diphenylcyclopropenone sensitization with weekly scalp DPC. TCRdb ran MiXCR on the RACE reads and lists one entry per CDR3 protein. The data contain about 120,000 distinct CDR3 sequences, about an eighth of them singletons. This specimen consisted of whole blood, obtained in connection with sensitization to the hapten diphenylcyclopropenone (DPC). The receptors were sampled from a woman in her fifties or sixties with alopecia areata. Some clones in this sample may be carry-over from other donors' samples.

V is TRBV7-2 and J is TRBJ1-4; D is unclear. Trimming left V 2 bases short and J 3 bases short, with 4 bases between. Germline V gene lookup returns CDR1 SGHTA and CDR2 FQGNSA. CDR3 length equals 13 residues. The CDR3 loop reads CASSLRANEKLFF. CDR3 nucleotides: TGTGCCAGCAGCTTACGAGCTAATGAAAAACTGTTTTTT.

The chain recombines TRBV29-1 with TRBJ2-7; D is possibly TRBD1 (6 bases). The ends were cut back, 5 bases at V and 4 bases at J, with 18 bases in the middle. The CDR3 spans 14 residues. In germline, CDR1 is SQVTM, CDR2 ANQGSEA. The CDR3 loop reads CSVQGTPRTYEQYF. The DNA of the CDR3 is TGCAGCGTTCAAGGGACACCACGCACTTACGAGCAGTACTTC.

Many counts were recorded for this clonotype. The chain uses TRBV28 and TRBJ2-5; TRBD2 agrees at 13 bases. CDR1 is MDHEN and CDR2 is SYDVKM in the germline V gene. The CDR3 runs 16 residues. The junction had 5 bases not matched to a gene; V was cut back by 4 bases and J by 3 bases. The CDR3 bases are TGTGCCAGCAGTTCCGCCGGGACTAGCGGGGAAGAGACCCAGTACTTC. It yields the protein CASSSAGTSGEETQYF.

This clonotype occurred a few times. The chain carries TRBV7-6 and TRBJ2-1; 10 nucleotides agree with TRBD1. The CDR3 has 16 residues. V was pared by 5 bases and J by 3 bases, with 7 bases of the junction left unmatched. The germline CDR1 and CDR2 sequences are SGHVS and FNYEAQ. The CDR3 sequence: CASSATGGNIYNEQFF. The CDR3 bases are TGTGCCAGCAGCGCGACAGGGGGCAATATCTACAATGAGCAGTTCTTC.

This clonotype has just a few counts. The chain is built from TRBV7-9 and TRBJ1-5; tentative D call: TRBD1 (6 bases). The CDR3 has 15 residues. Germline CDR1 reads SEHNR; CDR2 reads FQNEAQ (reference sequence). V lost 1 base and J lost 5, with 12 bases in between. CDR3 protein: CASSLGGAGDQPQHF. The CDR3 nucleotides read TGTGCCAGCAGCTTAGGGGGGGCAGGCGATCAGCCCCAGCATTTT.

This clonotype was recorded many times. The V gene is TRBV12-3 or TRBV12-4, the J gene TRBJ2-2; 8 bases match TRBD2. The CDR3 runs to 14 residues. The V gene end was trimmed by 8 bases and the J gene end by 6 bases; junction bases not matched to a gene: 8. The CDR3 nucleotides are TGTGCCAGCCTCTACTTACTAGCGGCCGGGGAGCTGTTTTTT. It encodes CASLYLLAAGELFF.

This clonotype was detected ten times or more. The V and J genes are TRBV29-1 and TRBJ2-7, with D perhaps matching TRBD2 (5 bases). The ends were cut back, 7 bases at V and 1 base at J, with 14 bases in the middle. The CDR3 spans 13 residues. The germline CDR1 and CDR2 sequences are SQVTM and ANQGSEA. The CDR3 DNA follows: TGCAGCGGTCGACATCGACTATCCTACGAGCAGTACTTC. Encoded protein: CSGRHRLSYEQYF.

This clonotype has only a few counts. This chain uses TRBV18 with TRBJ1-1; D gene ambiguous. In germline, CDR1 is KGHSH, CDR2 LQKENI. This CDR3 contains 16 residues. Trimming removed 8 bases at V and 7 bases at J, with 26 bases between. The DNA of the CDR3 is TGTGCCAGCCATCCCGGACCCGGAGCTGGTGGGAGTGAAGCTTTCTTT. This encodes CASHPGPGAGGSEAFF.

This clonotype was observed a few times. The rearrangement links TRBV7-9 to TRBJ1-4; D is possibly TRBD1 (6 bases). The germline V gene encodes CDR1 SEHNR and CDR2 FQNEAQ (reference sequence). The CDR3 totals 16 residues. With 3 bases removed from V and 8 bases from J, the gap between germline ends came to 19 bases. The CDR3 DNA follows: TGTGCCAGCAGCTTCTATAGACAGGCTAAGGTCGAAAAACTGTTTTTT. Protein: CASSFYRQAKVEKLFF.

The chain employs TRBV12-3 or TRBV12-4 and TRBJ2-1; D ambiguous. Trimming left V 6 bases short and J 6 bases short, with 12 bases between. This CDR3 comprises 13 residues. Here the CDR3 DNA reads TGTGCCAGCAGGCCACCTGACGGCAATGAGCAGTTCTTC. Translation gives CASRPPDGNEQFF.

This clonotype showed up just a few times. The chain combines TRBV12-3 or TRBV12-4 with TRBJ2-2, with 10 bases identical to TRBD2. There are 15 residues in the CDR3. With 5 bases clipped from V and 7 bases from J, the junction kept 7 bases outside the gene matches. The CDR3 coding sequence is TGTGCCAGCAGTCAAAGAGGACTAGCGGACGGGGAGCTGTTTTTT. Its protein product is CASSQRGLADGELFF.

The genes are TRBV10-3 and TRBJ1-6, with D unresolved. CDR1 is ENHRY and CDR2 is SYGVKD in the germline V gene. This CDR3 region has 12 residues. The V gene lost 2 bases and the J gene lost 10 bases, with 6 bases spanning the gap. The CDR3 region has the DNA TGTGCCATCAGTGAGCTGGGATCACCCCTCCACTTT. Residues: CAISELGSPLHF.

This clonotype has more than one count but fewer than ten. The V gene is TRBV5-1, the J gene TRBJ2-1, with a possible D match to TRBD2 (6 bases). Trimming removed 3 bases from V and 5 bases from J, with 12 bases in between. This CDR3 has 14 amino acids. The germline V gene has CDR1 SGHRS and CDR2 YFSETQ. The CDR3 loop reads CASSSGGRDNEQFF. The CDR3 nucleotides read TGCGCCAGCAGCTCCGGGGGACGGGACAATGAGCAGTTCTTC.

The table lists this clonotype with a few counts. The chain is built from TRBV24-1 and TRBJ2-3; a weak D match, TRBD1 (6 bases). Germline lookup yields CDR1 KGHDR and CDR2 SFDVKD. This CDR3 comprises 17 residues. Trimming removed 3 bases at V and 0 bases at J, with 15 bases between. For the CDR3, the DNA is TGTGCCACCAGTGATCACCCGACAGGACGTAGCACAGATACGCAGTATTTT. This encodes CATSDHPTGRSTDTQYF.

This clonotype was detected many times. The V gene is TRBV20-1, the J gene TRBJ1-1; TRBD1 agrees at 9 bases. The CDR3 consists of 12 residues. Germline assignment: CDR1 DFQATT and CDR2 SNEGSKA (reference sequence). J lost 12 bases, V lost 4 bases, and 9 bases had no gene match. DNA of the CDR3: TGCAGTGCTACCCGAACCGGGACAGGGTCTTTCTTT. Protein: CSATRTGTGSFF.

The CDR3 DNA is TGTGCCAGCAGCTTCACTAAGCGGGGGACTCAGTTCTTC. Its translation is CASSFTKRGTQFF. The gene calls are TRBV7-2 and TRBJ2-1; 8 bases line up with TRBD2. The CDR3 extends over 13 amino acids. Germline CDR1 and CDR2: SGHTA and FQGNSA. V trimming: 3 bases; J trimming: 13 bases; junction bases outside the gene matches: 8.

On this clonotype: With a much larger clone just one base away, this may be a read error. This chain connects TRBV29-1 to TRBJ1-1; the D is unclear. The CDR3 totals 10 residues. The V gene's germline CDR1 is SQVTM and CDR2 ANQGSEA. DNA for the CDR3: TGCAGCGTTCTGAACACTGAAGCTTCCTTT. Its translation: CSVLNTEASF. The full variable domain, in which reference TRBV29-1 and TRBJ1-1 provide the parts outside the CDR3, is SAVISQKPSRDICQRGTSLTIQCQVDSQVTMMFWYRQQPGQSLTLIATANQGSEATYESGFVIDKFPISRPNLTFSTLTVSNMSPEDSSIYLCSVLNTEASFGQGTRLTVV.

This clonotype occurred many times. This chain joins TRBV6-2 or TRBV6-3 and TRBJ2-1; D is unresolved. CDR3 length: 12 amino acids. Germline V lookup: CDR1 MNHEY, CDR2 SVGEGT. Trimming took off 4 bases at V and 13 bases at J, with 14 bases between the two ends. CDR3 region: CASSSSTGPQFF. The CDR3, as DNA: TGTGCCAGCAGTTCATCGACCGGCCCCCAGTTCTTC.

This clonotype showed up just a few times. This chain's CDR3 is CASRIPTGGNGNTIYF. DNA for the CDR3: TGTGCCAGCAGAATACCGACAGGGGGCAATGGAAACACCATATATTTT. This sequence joins TRBV7-2 and TRBJ1-3, with 10 positions matching TRBD1. V gave up 6 bases and J gave up 3 bases; unmatched junction bases: 8. Looked up from germline, CDR1 is SGHTA and CDR2 is FQGNSA. The CDR3 extends over 16 amino acids.

V is TRBV7-9 and J is TRBJ2-7; 9 positions match TRBD1. Trimming removed 5 bases from V and 6 bases from J; junction bases left unmatched: 8. CDR1 and CDR2 (germline): SEHNR, FQNEAQ (reference sequence). The CDR3 is 14 residues long. This CDR3 is CASSKQGASGEQYF. In nucleotides, the CDR3 is TGTGCCAGCAGCAAACAGGGGGCTAGTGGCGAGCAGTACTTC.

This clonotype was detected many times. The V gene is TRBV11-2, the J gene TRBJ2-7; 8 positions agree with TRBD1. Germline V gives CDR1 SGHAT, CDR2 FQNNGV. This CDR3 has 15 amino acids. The V gene end was trimmed by 0 bases and the J gene end by 6 bases; junction bases not matched to a gene: 7. The CDR3 sequence is CASSLDFDRGAEQYF. The DNA of the CDR3 is TGTGCCAGCAGCTTAGATTTTGACAGGGGTGCCGAGCAGTACTTC. The whole variable domain, remainder taken from reference TRBV11-2 and TRBJ2-7, is EAGVAQSPRYKIIEKRQSVAFWCNPISGHATLYWYQQILGQGPKLLIQFQNNGVVDDSQLPKDRFSAERLKGVDSTLKIQPAKLEDSAVYLCASSLDFDRGAEQYFGPGTRLTVT.

This clonotype was picked up a small number of times. This chain links TRBV20-1 with TRBJ2-1; the D gene is possibly TRBD2 (6 bases). The germline gives CDR1 DFQATT, CDR2 SNEGSKA (reference sequence). This CDR3 has 16 residues. Deletions cut 5 bases from V and 0 bases from J, with 17 bases between. CDR3: CSAPMTAGGSYNEQFF. CDR3 coding DNA: TGCAGTGCTCCTATGACAGCCGGGGGCTCCTACAATGAGCAGTTCTTC.

This clonotype showed up just a few times. The chain carries TRBV20-1 and TRBJ2-1; D is uncertain. Germline CDR1 DFQATT, CDR2 SNEGSKA (reference sequence). V was shortened by 0 bases and J by 3 bases, with 15 bases between the two germline ends. This CDR3 is built from 16 residues. The CDR3 here is CSARDSPVRNYNEQFF. DNA for the CDR3: TGCAGTGCTAGAGATTCCCCGGTCAGAAACTACAATGAGCAGTTCTTC.

A few counts support this clonotype. Here the CDR3 DNA reads TGTGCCAGCAGCTTAGTGGGGACAGGTAACAATGAGCAGTTCTTC. It translates to CASSLVGTGNNEQFF. The rearrangement links TRBV7-2 to TRBJ2-1, with 8 bases that match TRBD1. This CDR3 has 15 amino acids. Germline V gene lookup returns CDR1 SGHTA and CDR2 FQGNSA. J was trimmed by 5 bases and V by 1 base; bases with no gene match: 4. The full variable domain, in which reference TRBV7-2 and TRBJ2-1 provide the parts outside the CDR3, is GAGVSQSPSNKVTEKGKDVELRCDPISGHTALYWYRQSLGQGLEFLIYFQGNSAPDKSGLPSDRFSAERTGGSVSTLTIQRTQQEDSAVYLCASSLVGTGNNEQFFGPGTRLTVL.

This clonotype was picked up many times. The chain recombines TRBV11-2 with TRBJ2-5; D is unclear. The CDR3 has 16 amino acids. V gave up 5 bases and J gave up 5 bases, with 21 bases separating them. CDR1 SGHAT and CDR2 FQNNGV come from the germline V gene. The CDR3 spells CASSHLTGPNSETQYF. The DNA for the CDR3 is TGTGCCAGCAGCCACCTTACGGGCCCTAACTCGGAGACCCAGTACTTC.

This clonotype was seen many times. The CDR3 DNA is TGTGCCAGCTCACCCGGGGCCCCCCTCGATGAGCAGTTCTTC. Translation: CASSPGAPLDEQFF. The chain joins TRBV18 to TRBJ2-1; the D call may be TRBD1 or TRBD2 (5 bases each). Trimming pared 3 bases from V and 8 bases from J, leaving 14 bases between. The CDR3 length is 14 residues. The germline gives CDR1 KGHSH, CDR2 LQKENI.

This clonotype was detected many times. The V gene is TRBV11-2, the J gene TRBJ2-7; 7 positions agree with TRBD1. Germline lookup yields CDR1 SGHAT and CDR2 FQNNGV. The CDR3 covers 15 residues. Trimming cost V 4 bases and J 3 bases; bases outside gene matches: 9. The CDR3 spells CASSSNRDSSYEQYF. The CDR3 DNA reads as TGTGCCAGCAGCTCCAACCGGGACAGTAGCTACGAGCAGTACTTC.

This clonotype was detected ten times or more. The chain joins TRBV29-1 to TRBJ1-1, with D possibly TRBD1 on 5 matching bases. V was clipped by 1 base and J by 1 base, with 7 bases between them. Germline lookup yields CDR1 SQVTM and CDR2 ANQGSEA. The CDR3 consists of 13 residues. The CDR3 spells CSVEGQKNTEAFF. The DNA for the CDR3 is TGCAGCGTTGAAGGACAGAAGAACACTGAAGCTTTCTTT.

This clonotype was recorded many times. A read error may account for a junction end that differs from germline. The gene calls are TRBV5-6 and TRBJ2-1, with TRBD1 matching over 8 bases. The V gene's germline CDR1 is SGHDT and CDR2 YYEEEE. CDR3 length equals 11 residues. The CDR3 bases are TGTGCCAGCAGCTTGGGACAGGGGTCCATCTTC. Translating it yields CASSLGQGSIF.

The V and J genes are TRBV11-2 and TRBJ2-7, with D perhaps matching TRBD2 (6 bases). The CDR3 totals 14 residues. CDR1 SGHAT and CDR2 FQNNGV come from the germline V gene. V lost 5 bases and J 0 bases, leaving 11 bases between the germline ends. CDR3 loop: CASSAGLRSYEQYF. In DNA, the CDR3 is TGTGCCAGCAGCGCCGGACTACGCTCCTACGAGCAGTACTTC.